This TCR beta chain was identified during a study of blood T cell repertoires in COVID-19. Study summary: Nucleic acid was either cDNA or gDNA, and it came from T cells, B-cell-depleted T cells, or PBMCs.

As processed by the authors: Nucleated cell number was recorded as an estimate derived from reference gene primer amplification. Measured with immunoSEQ multiplex PCR; TCRdb has only the in-frame clones, and not every one. The V and J calls and clone size were taken over from that table, and D and trimming were inferred from the DNA. This table holds approximately 290,000 clones, roughly 90% found once. The cohort comprised adults aged about 18 to 100 years residing in under 25 US areas. Sequenced material: PBMCs or T cells enriched from blood (not recorded which). The TCR was taken from a woman in her 30s who had recovered from COVID-19.

The chain's CDR3 is CSVDWTGDTKFYNEQFF. CDR3 in DNA: TGCAGCGTTGATTGGACAGGGGATACGAAATTTTACAATGAGCAGTTCTTC. The V gene is TRBV29-1, the J gene TRBJ2-1, with 9 bases lining up with TRBD1. Trimming at V came to 3 bases and at J to 4 bases, leaving 13 bases not matched to a gene. The V gene's germline CDR1 is SQVTM and CDR2 ANQGSEA. The CDR3 consists of 17 residues.